A single sample is the source of the 32 T cell receptor beta chains below, sequenced in a study of blood T cell repertoires in COVID-19. Assay: immunoSEQ multiplex PCR; the TCRdb copy retains only in-frame clones and omits some. The sample consists of under 200,000 clones, approximately 80% of them appearing once. The sequencing sample was made of PBMCs or T cells enriched from blood (not recorded which). These receptors came from a woman aged 60-75 years who had recovered from COVID-19.

The chain recombines TRBV6-5 with TRBJ2-2, with TRBD1 as a possible D gene (6 bases). Germline CDR1 is MNHEY and CDR2 is SVGAGI. The CDR3 contains 13 residues. The V and J ends lost 6 bases and 6 bases respectively, with 11 bases between them. CDR3 coding DNA: TGTGCCAGCAGAAACAACAGGGCCGGGGAGCTGTTTTTT. It yields the protein CASRNNRAGELFF.

The chain employs TRBV4-1 and TRBJ1-4, with D unresolved. The CDR3 has 16 residues. Germline-derived CDR1 and CDR2 are MGHRA and YSYEKL. The germline V and J ends were trimmed by 2 bases and 3 bases, with 13 bases remaining between them. CDR3 region: CASSQTRQKANEKLFF. The CDR3 DNA reads TGCGCCAGCAGCCAAACCCGACAAAAGGCTAATGAAAAACTGTTTTTT.

The rearrangement uses TRBV2 and TRBJ2-4, with D perhaps TRBD1 (5 bases). The germline V gene has CDR1 SNHLY and CDR2 FYNNEI. CDR3 length: 17 residues. V dropped 6 bases and J dropped 3 bases, with 21 bases sitting between them. CDR3 bases: TGTGCCAGCAGACACGAAAACTTAGGACATTTCAAAAACATTCAGTACTTC. Translated, it gives CASRHENLGHFKNIQYF.

The DNA of the CDR3 is TGTGCCAGCAGTCCAGCGACTAACACGAACACCGGGGAGCTGTTTTTT. Translated: CASSPATNTNTGELFF. The chain couples TRBV6-6 to TRBJ2-2; the D gene is possibly TRBD2 (5 bases). The germline gives CDR1 MNHNY, CDR2 SVGAGI (reference sequence). V lost 5 bases and J 0 bases, leaving 13 bases between the germline ends. CDR3 length equals 16 residues.

This chain uses TRBV28 with TRBJ1-3, with D possibly being TRBD1 (5 bases). The CDR3 sequence is 16 residues long. CDR1 is MDHEN, CDR2 SYDVKM, per germline. V gave up 6 bases and J gave up 0 bases, with 15 bases separating them. This CDR3 reads CASSPDSESSGNTIYF. The CDR3 nucleotides read TGTGCCAGCAGCCCTGACAGTGAAAGCTCTGGAAACACCATATATTTT.

The gene calls are TRBV30 and TRBJ1-5, with a weak D call TRBD1 (6 bases). This CDR3 spans 13 amino acids. Trimming pared 2 bases from V and 11 bases from J, leaving 16 bases between. CDR1 GTSNPN and CDR2 SVGIG come from the germline V gene (reference sequence). The CDR3 protein is CAWSRTGIPAQHF. CDR3 DNA: TGTGCCTGGAGTAGAACAGGGATCCCCGCCCAGCATTTT.

The rearrangement links TRBV18 to TRBJ2-1; 9 bases align to TRBD1. The V gene's germline CDR1 is KGHSH and CDR2 LQKENI. V lost 4 bases, J lost 0 bases, and 4 bases stayed unmatched. CDR3 length equals 16 residues. The DNA for the CDR3 is TGTGCCAGCTCACAACAGGGGGCAGGCTCCTACAATGAGCAGTTCTTC. Protein sequence: CASSQQGAGSYNEQFF.

The rearrangement uses TRBV6-1 and TRBJ1-2; tentative D call: TRBD1 (5 bases). The germline V gene has CDR1 MNHNS and CDR2 SASEGT. The germline V and J ends were trimmed by 0 bases and 2 bases, with 10 bases remaining between them. The CDR3 runs 15 residues. CDR3: CASSEADSRNYGYTF. As DNA, the CDR3 is TGTGCCAGCAGTGAAGCTGACAGTCGAAACTATGGCTACACCTTC.

This clone was counted only a few times. The J gene is TRBJ1-1, the V gene TRBV10-3, with D possibly TRBD1 on 6 matching bases. From germline, CDR1 is ENHRY and CDR2 SYGVKD. V was shortened by 9 bases and J by 2 bases, with 13 bases between the two germline ends. The CDR3 is 13 amino acids. The CDR3 DNA reads TGTGCCATGGCGGACAGCATTAACACTGAAGCTTTCTTT. It specifies CAMADSINTEAFF.

This clone was observed once. The CDR3 coding sequence is TGTGCCAGCAGGGGACTAGAGAACACCGGGGAGCTGTTTTTT. Protein product: CASRGLENTGELFF. The chain carries TRBV2 and TRBJ2-2, with 8 bases lining up with TRBD2. Germline lookup yields CDR1 SNHLY and CDR2 FYNNEI. With V trimmed by 6 bases and J by 1 base, 1 base remained unmatched. The CDR3 extends over 14 amino acids.

The rearrangement joins TRBV4-1 to TRBJ1-2; no reliable D call. The CDR3 sequence is 13 residues long. Germline V gene data show CDR1 as MGHRA and CDR2 as YSYEKL. Trimming stripped 4 bases from V and 5 bases from J, with 11 bases between. The CDR3 reads CASSPPGAYGYTF. The CDR3 region has the DNA TGCGCCAGCAGCCCCCCTGGAGCGTATGGCTACACCTTC.

This clone has more than one count but fewer than ten. The CDR3 nucleotides read TGTGCCTCAAGAGACAGGGTAGATCAGCCCCAGCATTTT. Encoded protein: CASRDRVDQPQHF. This chain links TRBV10-3 with TRBJ1-5; 7 bases are shared with TRBD1. The CDR3 has 13 residues. Germline V CDR1 and CDR2: ENHRY, SYGVKD. V shed 11 bases, J shed 5 bases, and the junction held 9 bases outside the gene matches.

The chain recombines TRBV4-1 with TRBJ2-2, with TRBD1 matching 9 bases. There are 15 residues in the CDR3. Germline-derived CDR1 and CDR2 are MGHRA and YSYEKL. The V segment lost 5 bases and the J segment 6 bases; nucleotides outside the gene matches: 7. The CDR3 region is CASSINRGRAGELFF. In DNA form, the CDR3 reads TGCGCCAGCAGCATCAACAGGGGGCGCGCCGGGGAGCTGTTTTTT.

V gene TRBV2 combines with J gene TRBJ2-1; TRBD2 matches at 13 bases. V shed 5 bases, J shed 8 bases, and the junction held 6 bases outside the gene matches. This CDR3 is built from 15 residues. Germline V gives CDR1 SNHLY, CDR2 FYNNEI. Written as DNA, the CDR3 is TGTGCCAGCAGTCCGCGGACTAGCGGGGGTGATGAGCAGTTCTTC. As protein: CASSPRTSGGDEQFF. Full variable domain (outside the CDR3, taken from reference TRBV2 and TRBJ2-1): EPEVTQTPSHQVTQMGQEVILRCVPISNHLYFYWYRQILGQKVEFLVSFYNNEISEKSEIFDDQFSVERPDGSNFTLKIRSTKLEDSAMYFCASSPRTSGGDEQFFGPGTRLTVL.

This sequence joins TRBV19 and TRBJ2-7; 8 bases match TRBD1. The germline CDR1 and CDR2 sequences are LNHDA and SQIVND (reference sequence). After removal of 1 base from V and 4 bases from J, the junction contained 3 bases not matched to a gene. This CDR3 contains 14 residues. In DNA, the CDR3 is TGTGCCAGTAGTATAGGAGGACAGGGTTACGAGCAGTACTTC. This sequence encodes CASSIGGQGYEQYF.

The CDR3: CASSVAPGSPSSTDTQYF. CDR3 DNA sequence: TGTGCCAGCAGCGTAGCTCCGGGGTCCCCCTCTAGCACAGATACGCAGTATTTT. The gene calls are TRBV9 and TRBJ2-3; tentatively, D is TRBD2 (5 bases). This CDR3 spans 18 amino acids. The germline V and J ends were trimmed by 0 bases and 0 bases, with 17 bases remaining between them. The germline V gene encodes CDR1 SGDLS and CDR2 YYNGEE.

This clone was picked up one time. This chain uses TRBV4-1 with TRBJ2-7; D is possibly TRBD1 (6 bases). V was cut by 1 base and J by 3 bases, with 19 bases left in between. Looked up from germline, CDR1 is MGHRA and CDR2 is YSYEKL. This CDR3 region has 17 residues. The CDR3 is CASSQGGQGLTYYEQYF. The CDR3 DNA follows: TGCGCCAGCAGCCAAGGGGGGCAGGGCTTAACCTACTACGAGCAGTACTTC.

The chain uses TRBV27 and TRBJ1-2; the match to TRBD1 covers 7 bases. This CDR3 contains 13 residues. Germline V lookup: CDR1 MNHEY, CDR2 SMNVEV (reference sequence). V was pared by 5 bases and J by 2 bases, with 2 bases of the junction left unmatched. The CDR3 region is CASSPGQNYGYTF. The DNA for the CDR3 is TGTGCCAGCAGTCCGGGACAGAACTATGGCTACACCTTC.

The rearrangement joins TRBV6-5 to TRBJ2-2; 9 bases align to TRBD2. The trim removed 7 bases at V and 6 bases at J, leaving 0 bases unmatched. The CDR3 spans 12 residues. Germline V gene lookup returns CDR1 MNHEY and CDR2 SVGAGI. CDR3 amino acids: CASKRGAGELFF. Here the CDR3 DNA reads TGTGCCAGCAAGCGGGGGGCCGGGGAGCTGTTTTTT.

This clone appeared a few times. V and J are TRBV4-2 and TRBJ2-2, with D possibly matching TRBD1 (6 bases). Germline CDR1 is LGHNA and CDR2 is YNFKEQ. V was clipped by 3 bases and J by 2 bases, with 10 bases between them. There are 15 residues in the CDR3. CDR3 bases: TGTGCCAGCAGCCAGGTGACAGGAAACACCGGGGAGCTGTTTTTT. This encodes CASSQVTGNTGELFF.

The chain is built from TRBV10-3 and TRBJ2-7; 12 nucleotides align to TRBD2. Germline trimming cut 4 bases from V and 0 bases from J; bases unmatched to any gene: 4. Germline loops: CDR1 ENHRY, CDR2 SYGVKD. This CDR3 is 16 amino acids long. The CDR3 loop reads CAISVRLAGDSYEQYF. CDR3 nucleotide sequence: TGTGCCATCAGTGTAAGACTAGCGGGGGACTCCTACGAGCAGTACTTC.

The chain uses TRBV18 and TRBJ1-2; no reliable D call. V was shortened by 0 bases and J by 6 bases, with 11 bases between the two germline ends. The CDR3 consists of 14 residues. Germline V gene sequence: CDR1 KGHSH, CDR2 LQKENI. The DNA of the CDR3 is TGTGCCAGCTCACCACCGGGGAGCGGTAATGGCTACACCTTC. Its translation: CASSPPGSGNGYTF.

The chain combines TRBV11-2 with TRBJ2-7; 7 positions agree with TRBD1. In germline, CDR1 is SGHAT, CDR2 FQNNGV. Unmatched junction bases numbered 7, after V lost 5 bases and J lost 6 bases. CDR3 length: 13 amino acids. The DNA of the CDR3 is TGTGCCAGCAGCGCAACAGGGGCTGTCGAGCAGTACTTC. Its protein is CASSATGAVEQYF. Full variable domain (outside the CDR3, taken from reference TRBV11-2 and TRBJ2-7): EAGVAQSPRYKIIEKRQSVAFWCNPISGHATLYWYQQILGQGPKLLIQFQNNGVVDDSQLPKDRFSAERLKGVDSTLKIQPAKLEDSAVYLCASSATGAVEQYFGPGTRLTVT.

V is TRBV7-9 and J is TRBJ2-1; 7 bases match TRBD2. CDR1 and CDR2 from the germline V gene are SEHNR and FQNEAQ (reference sequence). V was pared by 5 bases and J by 7 bases, with 11 bases of the junction left unmatched. The length of the CDR3 is 15 residues. Here the CDR3 reads CASSRGEGGVNEQFF. In DNA, the CDR3 is TGTGCCAGCAGCCGGGGAGAGGGAGGGGTAAATGAGCAGTTCTTC.

V and J are TRBV5-1 and TRBJ2-1, with 7 bases matching TRBD2. The junction had 4 bases not matched to a gene; V was cut back by 0 bases and J by 1 base. Germline assignment: CDR1 SGHRS and CDR2 YFSETQ. CDR3 size: 16 residues. CDR3 sequence: CASSLEGGGSYNEQFF. The DNA of the CDR3 is TGCGCCAGCAGCTTGGAAGGCGGGGGTTCCTACAATGAGCAGTTCTTC.

V usage is TRBV27 and J usage is TRBJ2-3; 8 positions agree with TRBD1. This CDR3 is built from 14 residues. V gave up 6 bases and J gave up 5 bases; unmatched junction bases: 7. The germline V gene has CDR1 MNHEY and CDR2 SMNVEV (reference sequence). This CDR3 reads CASSVQGARDTQYF. For the CDR3, the DNA is TGTGCCAGCAGCGTTCAGGGGGCAAGAGATACGCAGTATTTT.

This chain joins TRBV11-3 and TRBJ1-6, with a possible D match to TRBD1 (5 bases). This CDR3 spans 15 amino acids. The V gene's germline CDR1 is SGHNT and CDR2 YENEEA. With 1 base removed from V and 6 bases from J, the gap between germline ends came to 10 bases. The CDR3 protein is CASSLVDSVNSPLHF. The CDR3 nucleotides are TGTGCCAGCAGCTTAGTAGACAGCGTTAATTCACCCCTCCACTTT. Drawing the rest from reference TRBV11-3 and TRBJ1-6, the complete variable domain is EAGVVQSPRYKIIEKKQPVAFWCNPISGHNTLYWYLQNLGQGPELLIRYENEEAVDDSQLPKDRFSAERLKGVDSTLKIQPAELGDSAVYLCASSLVDSVNSPLHFGNGTRLTVT.

This clone was recorded once. V usage is TRBV18 and J usage is TRBJ1-2; maybe TRBD1 (6 bases). In germline, CDR1 is KGHSH, CDR2 LQKENI. V was pared by 5 bases and J by 8 bases, with 12 bases between. This CDR3 is built from 12 residues. CDR3 DNA sequence: TGTGCCAGCTCAGAACAGGGAAGGGGCTACACCTTC. Residues: CASSEQGRGYTF.

The chain links TRBV6-5 to TRBJ1-1, with D tentatively TRBD1 (6 bases). The CDR3 extends over 14 amino acids. V shed 5 bases and J shed 4 bases, with 14 bases lying between them. In germline, CDR1 is MNHEY, CDR2 SVGAGI. CDR3 DNA sequence: TGTGCCAGCAGTCCCCAAACAGGGAGCACTGAAGCTTTCTTT. This encodes CASSPQTGSTEAFF.

This clone was found once. The rearrangement links TRBV25-1 to TRBJ1-4; D is unclear. The CDR3 is 15 amino acids. Germline loops: CDR1 MGHDK, CDR2 SYGVNS. Trimming removed 1 base from V and 4 bases from J, with 10 bases in between. The chain's CDR3 is CASSESREGNEKLFF. The CDR3 DNA reads TGTGCCAGCAGTGAATCCCGGGAGGGTAATGAAAAACTGTTTTTT.

The chain employs TRBV19 and TRBJ1-6; D is possibly TRBD1 (5 bases). Germline loops: CDR1 LNHDA, CDR2 SQIVND (reference sequence). This CDR3 region has 18 residues. The V end was cut by 6 bases, the J end by 9 bases, with 27 bases between. CDR3 nucleotide sequence: TGTGCCAGTAGCAGGGATGGCAGGTCTGGAATCATCGGTTCACCCCTCCACTTT. Encoded protein: CASSRDGRSGIIGSPLHF. The whole variable domain, remainder taken from reference TRBV19 and TRBJ1-6, is DGGITQSPKYLFRKEGQNVTLSCEQNLNHDAMYWYRQDPGQGLRLIYYSQIVNDFQKGDIAEGYSVSREKKESFPLTVTSAQKNPTAFYLCASSRDGRSGIIGSPLHFGNGTRLTVT.

This clone has more than one count but fewer than ten. The genes are TRBV3-1 (or the pseudogene TRBV3-2) and TRBJ2-7; TRBD1 matches at 10 bases. Per the germline V gene, CDR1 is LGHDT and CDR2 is YNNKEL (reference sequence). This CDR3 contains 14 residues. V lost 4 bases to trimming and J lost 6 bases; unmatched junction nucleotides: 6. The CDR3 bases are TGTGCCAGCAGCCTCCGACAGGGGGCTGCCGAGCAGTACTTC. This translates into CASSLRQGAAEQYF.